These 23 T cell receptor beta chains share one sample of origin, sequenced in a study of shared clonotypes between healthy human individuals (TCRdb year 2020). Library prep was done by the immunoSEQ multiplex PCR assay. This is the immuneACCESS table as TCRdb keeps it, with only in-frame sequences that have V and J called. A part of the clones is gone; compared with another copy, unresolved V genes explain less than half, and the rest is unexplained. Across this sample there are some 800,000 clones, with around 93% seen only once. Around 24% of the sample rests with the top ten. CD8 naive samples were obtained by positive selection for CCR7 among CD45RO-negative cells, yielding a CD45RA+CCR7+ population from which TemRA cells were excluded. Sequences were obtained from naive CD8+ T cells sorted from blood. The sample's cell subset or site label is to be understood as: CD45RA+CCR7+. These receptors originate from a man aged 25 to 45 in good health.

V is TRBV5-4 and J is TRBJ2-5; D remains unclear. The V end was cut by 4 bases, the J end by 2 bases, with 9 bases between. This CDR3 is built from 13 residues. Germline assignment: CDR1 SGHNT and CDR2 YYREEE (reference sequence). The CDR3 loop reads CASSPRVQETQYF. The DNA of the CDR3 is TGTGCCAGCAGCCCAAGAGTTCAAGAGACCCAGTACTTC. Based on the CDR3 plus reference TRBV5-4 and TRBJ2-5, the full variable domain is ETGVTQSPTHLIKTRGQQVTLRCSSQSGHNTVSWYQQALGQGPQFIFQYYREEENGRGNFPPRFSGLQFPNYSSELNVNALELDDSALYLCASSPRVQETQYFGPGTRLLVL.

J is TRBJ1-5 and V is TRBV5-6; D remains unclear. The length of the CDR3 is 14 residues. Trimming took off 0 bases at V and 3 bases at J, with 7 bases between the two ends. Germline CDR1 SGHDT, CDR2 YYEEEE. The CDR3 spells CASSLGRSNQPQHF. CDR3 DNA: TGTGCCAGCAGCTTGGGACGGTCCAATCAGCCCCAGCATTTT.

V usage is TRBV11-2 and J usage is TRBJ2-7; TRBD2 matches 8 bases. There are 15 residues in the CDR3. CDR1 is SGHAT and CDR2 is FQNNGV in the germline V gene. V shed 1 base, J shed 4 bases, and the junction held 6 bases outside the gene matches. The CDR3 region is CASSLVRTSHYEQYF. The CDR3 DNA reads as TGTGCCAGCAGCTTAGTGAGGACTAGCCATTACGAGCAGTACTTC.

The V and J genes are TRBV11-2 and TRBJ1-3; a possible D gene is TRBD1 (6 bases). From germline, CDR1 is SGHAT and CDR2 FQNNGV. V was trimmed by 5 bases and J by 0 bases, leaving 11 bases between them. This CDR3 is 15 amino acids long. Written as DNA, the CDR3 is TGTGCCAGCAGCCCCAGGGACAACTCTGGAAACACCATATATTTT. It encodes CASSPRDNSGNTIYF.

This sequence joins TRBV6-4 and TRBJ2-1, with 12 bases identical to TRBD2. The junction had 9 bases not matched to a gene; V was cut back by 6 bases and J by 0 bases. Looked up from germline, CDR1 is MRHNA and CDR2 is SNTAGT. This CDR3 contains 18 residues. Here the CDR3 DNA reads TGTGCCAGCAGCCTAGCGGGAGGGCCCACAAGCTCCTACAATGAGCAGTTCTTC. Protein sequence: CASSLAGGPTSSYNEQFF.

The chain joins TRBV5-1 to TRBJ1-5; D remains unclear. CDR1 is SGHRS, CDR2 YFSETQ, per germline. Trimming left V 6 bases short and J 0 bases short, with 13 bases between. The CDR3 runs to 15 residues. The DNA of the CDR3 is TGCGCCAGCACCCCTGGGGAGGGTAGCAATCAGCCCCAGCATTTT. This codes for CASTPGEGSNQPQHF.

The CDR3 region has the DNA TGCGCCAGCAGCCAAGGCTGGTTGACCGGGGAGCTGTTTTTT. It translates to CASSQGWLTGELFF. This chain joins TRBV4-1 and TRBJ2-2; D is unresolved. Between the trimmed V and J ends, which lost 1 base and 5 bases, there was a span of 8 bases. Germline V gives CDR1 MGHRA, CDR2 YSYEKL. This CDR3 comprises 14 residues.

V is TRBV6-1 and J is TRBJ1-1; D call uncertain. The length of the CDR3 is 15 residues. The V gene's germline CDR1 is MNHNS and CDR2 SASEGT. V was shortened by 5 bases and J by 3 bases, with 16 bases between the two germline ends. For the CDR3, the DNA is TGTGCCAGCAGTTTGACACCCCCGAGGGACACTGAAGCTTTCTTT. This sequence encodes CASSLTPPRDTEAFF.

The rearrangement links TRBV6-1 to TRBJ2-7; D is ambiguous. Germline CDR1 MNHNS, CDR2 SASEGT. Trimming removed 6 bases at V and 3 bases at J, with 12 bases between. This CDR3 is built from 13 residues. The CDR3 spells CASSVYPGYEQYF. The CDR3 DNA sequence: TGTGCCAGCAGCGTCTATCCGGGCTACGAGCAGTACTTC.

J is TRBJ2-2 and V is TRBV7-6, with 7 bases matching TRBD2. V was clipped by 0 bases and J by 6 bases; unmatched bases: 4. The length of the CDR3 is 15 residues. Per germline, CDR1 SGHVS and CDR2 FNYEAQ. CDR3 in DNA: TGTGCCAGCAGCTTAGCGGGAGGGCCATCCGGGGAGCTGTTTTTT. It is translated as CASSLAGGPSGELFF.

This sequence joins TRBV19 and TRBJ2-1, with 11 bases identical to TRBD2. The V segment lost 4 bases and the J segment 3 bases; nucleotides outside the gene matches: 8. Germline V gene data show CDR1 as LNHDA and CDR2 as SQIVND (reference sequence). This CDR3 is 17 amino acids long. DNA for the CDR3: TGTGCCAGTAGTACCCTACTAGCGGGAGTCGACTACAATGAGCAGTTCTTC. This gives the protein CASSTLLAGVDYNEQFF.

This clone was observed a few times. This chain links TRBV27 with TRBJ2-7, with D perhaps TRBD1 (6 bases). The V gene lost 3 bases and the J gene lost 3 bases, with 9 bases spanning the gap. The CDR3 totals 13 residues. Germline-derived CDR1 and CDR2 are MNHEY and SMNVEV (reference sequence). This CDR3 reads CASSFRDNYEQYF. CDR3 DNA: TGTGCCAGCAGTTTCCGGGACAACTACGAGCAGTACTTC.

This clone has a handful of counts. The chain uses TRBV5-6 and TRBJ2-2; D gene unclear. V shed 9 bases and J shed 1 base, with 7 bases lying between them. The CDR3 consists of 12 residues. CDR1 is SGHDT and CDR2 is YYEEEE in the germline V gene. CDR3 protein: CATSGNTGELFF. The CDR3 DNA is TGTGCCACCTCCGGGAACACCGGGGAGCTGTTTTTT.

The rearrangement joins TRBV29-1 to TRBJ2-7, with a tentative D call TRBD1 (5 bases). Trimming left V 2 bases short and J 5 bases short, with 22 bases between. This CDR3 spans 16 amino acids. Germline V gene lookup returns CDR1 SQVTM and CDR2 ANQGSEA. CDR3 DNA sequence: TGCAGCGTTGAAACAGGCAGGGCGCAAGGGCTCGACGAGCAGTACTTC. Translated: CSVETGRAQGLDEQYF.

The gene calls are TRBV27 and TRBJ1-1; weak D call: TRBD1 (5 bases). The CDR3 covers 14 residues. From germline, CDR1 is MNHEY and CDR2 SMNVEV (reference sequence). The V gene lost 5 bases and the J gene lost 2 bases, with 12 bases spanning the gap. The CDR3 is CASSTRGLNTEAFF. In DNA form, the CDR3 reads TGTGCCAGCAGTACCCGGGGCCTCAACACTGAAGCTTTCTTT.

The chain is built from TRBV7-9 and TRBJ1-2; D unclear. The CDR3 length is 13 residues. CDR1 SEHNR and CDR2 FQNEAQ come from the germline V gene (reference sequence). V was shortened by 6 bases and J by 8 bases, with 16 bases between the two germline ends. CDR3 protein: CASRDGPSGGYTF. CDR3 bases: TGTGCCAGCAGGGACGGACCCTCGGGGGGCTACACCTTC.

The V and J genes are TRBV7-9 and TRBJ1-1, with 10 nucleotides matching TRBD1. Per germline, CDR1 SEHNR and CDR2 FQNEAQ (reference sequence). V was pared by 4 bases and J by 3 bases, with 8 bases of the junction left unmatched. CDR3 length: 16 amino acids. CDR3 sequence reads: CASSSRAGQGDTEAFF. DNA of the CDR3: TGTGCCAGCAGCTCGCGGGCCGGACAGGGGGACACTGAAGCTTTCTTT.

Comments on this clone: The germline gene is not matched at one end of the junction; a read error may be the cause. J is TRBJ2-1 and V is TRBV7-7, with 11 positions matching TRBD2. Germline values: CDR1 SSHAT, CDR2 FNYEAQ (reference sequence). The CDR3 length is 14 residues. In DNA form, the CDR3 reads TGTGCTAGCAGCCCGGGACTAGCGGACAATGAGCAGTTCTTC. It encodes CASSPGLADNEQFF. Looking up the rest from reference TRBV7-7 and TRBJ2-1 gives the full variable domain: GAGVSQSPRYKVTKRGQDVTLRCDPISSHATLYWYQQALGQGPEFLTYFNYEAQPDKSGLPSDRFSAERPEGSISTLTIQRTEQRDSAMYRCASSPGLADNEQFFGPGTRLTVL.

The chain combines TRBV2 with TRBJ2-1; 8 nucleotides match TRBD1. The junction had 7 bases not matched to a gene; V was cut back by 4 bases and J by 5 bases. CDR3 length: 15 amino acids. Germline V gives CDR1 SNHLY, CDR2 FYNNEI. CDR3 loop: CASSVFRTGHNEQFF. The CDR3 DNA sequence: TGTGCCAGCAGTGTTTTTCGGACAGGGCACAATGAGCAGTTCTTC.

The chain uses TRBV5-6 and TRBJ2-7; D gene uncertain. V gave up 1 base and J gave up 5 bases, with 13 bases separating them. The CDR3 is made up of 14 amino acids. Germline-derived CDR1 and CDR2 are SGHDT and YYEEEE. Here the CDR3 DNA reads TGTGCCAGCAGCTTGTGGGGTGTGGAGCACGAGCAGTACTTC. Its translation is CASSLWGVEHEQYF.

The J gene is TRBJ2-3, the V gene TRBV9, with no clear D. This CDR3 has 14 residues. With 3 bases removed from V and 2 bases from J, the gap between germline ends came to 10 bases. The germline V gene encodes CDR1 SGDLS and CDR2 YYNGEE. The CDR3: CASSGIDSTDTQYF. The CDR3 DNA follows: TGTGCCAGCAGCGGCATAGACTCCACAGATACGCAGTATTTT.

To note about this clone: The sample carries other DNA sequences with the same CDR3. This sequence joins TRBV27 and TRBJ2-1, with D perhaps TRBD1 or TRBD2 (5 bases each). V lost 3 bases, J lost 0 bases, and 9 bases lay in between. The CDR3 spans 15 residues. The germline gives CDR1 MNHEY, CDR2 SMNVEV (reference sequence). The CDR3 nucleotides are TGTGCCAGCAGTTTTGGGACCACCTCCTACAATGAGCAGTTCTTC. Translated: CASSFGTTSYNEQFF.

The chain has TRBV13 and TRBJ1-2; D is possibly TRBD1 (6 bases). Germline loops: CDR1 PRHDT, CDR2 FYEKMQ (reference sequence). This CDR3 comprises 13 residues. Trimming removed 4 bases from V and 5 bases from J, with 11 bases in between. The chain's CDR3 is CASSSEGGYGYTF. CDR3 nucleotides: TGTGCCAGCAGCTCAGAAGGGGGATATGGCTACACCTTC. Full variable domain (rest looked up from reference TRBV13 and TRBJ1-2): AAGVIQSPRHLIKEKRETATLKCYPIPRHDTVYWYQQGPGQDPQFLISFYEKMQSDKGSIPDRFSAQQFSDYHSELNMSSLELGDSALYFCASSSEGGYGYTFGSGTRLTVV.